This T cell receptor beta chain was observed in a study of molecular identifiers for immune sequencing clone quantification. This clonotype appeared a few times. Germline CDR1 and CDR2: PRHDT and FYEKMQ (reference sequence). CDR3 length: 15 residues. Losses at the gene ends were 5 bases for V and 1 base for J; bases not matched to a gene: 4. As previously described, bulk TCR libraries were made using listed TCR primers. MiXCR, applied by TCRdb to the PCR reads, yields one record per CDR3 protein. The data hold over 600,000 distinct CDR3 sequences, with less than 20% observed a single time. Construction of naive CD8 libraries employed about 17,000 to 1,100,000 sorted cells together with 10%, 30% or 50% RNA. Naive CD8 T cells were sorted as CD8+CD4-CCR7+CD45RA+.

Sequenced input: naive CD8+ T cells from blood, with Jurkat cell RNA spiked in. Subset denoted: FACS-sorted CD8+CD4-CCR7+CD45RA+ naive T cells. V and J are TRBV13 and TRBJ2-2; 7 bases match TRBD1. The clonotype was recovered from a human donor in good health. Some libraries in this study had Jurkat cell RNA spiked in. The CDR3 protein is CASSPQGWNTGELFF. In nucleotides, the CDR3 is TGTGCCAGCAGCCCACAGGGGTGGAACACCGGGGAGCTGTTTTTT.